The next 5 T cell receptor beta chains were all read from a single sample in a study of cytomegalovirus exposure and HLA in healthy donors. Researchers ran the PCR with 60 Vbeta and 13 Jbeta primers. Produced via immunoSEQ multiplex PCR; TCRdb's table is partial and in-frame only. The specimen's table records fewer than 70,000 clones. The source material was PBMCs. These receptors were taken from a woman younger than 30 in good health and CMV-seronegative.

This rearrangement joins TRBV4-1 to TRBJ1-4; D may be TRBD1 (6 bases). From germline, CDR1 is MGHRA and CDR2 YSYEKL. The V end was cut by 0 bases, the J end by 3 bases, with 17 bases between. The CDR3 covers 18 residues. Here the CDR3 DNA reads TGCGCCAGCAGCCAAGAGATCCAGGGGAGAAGGGCTAATGAAAAACTGTTTTTT. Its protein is CASSQEIQGRRANEKLFF.

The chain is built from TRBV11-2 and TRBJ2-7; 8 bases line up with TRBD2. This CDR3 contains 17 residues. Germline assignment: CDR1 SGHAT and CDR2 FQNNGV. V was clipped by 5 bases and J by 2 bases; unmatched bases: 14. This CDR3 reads CASSPPGGGIGTYEQYF. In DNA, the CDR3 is TGTGCCAGCAGCCCTCCGGGGGGGGGAATCGGGACCTACGAGCAGTACTTC.

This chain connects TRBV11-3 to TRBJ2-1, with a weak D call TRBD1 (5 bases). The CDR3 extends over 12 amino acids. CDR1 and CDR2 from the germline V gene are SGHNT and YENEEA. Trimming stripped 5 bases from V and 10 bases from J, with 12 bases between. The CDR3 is CASSPRQLEQFF. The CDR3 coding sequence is TGTGCCAGCAGCCCTCGACAGTTAGAGCAGTTCTTC.

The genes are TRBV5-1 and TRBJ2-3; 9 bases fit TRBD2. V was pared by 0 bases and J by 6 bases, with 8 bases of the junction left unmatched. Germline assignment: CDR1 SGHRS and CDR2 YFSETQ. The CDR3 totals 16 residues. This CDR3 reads CASSLARGREGDTQYF. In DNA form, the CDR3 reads TGCGCCAGCAGCTTGGCTCGCGGGAGGGAGGGGGATACGCAGTATTTT.

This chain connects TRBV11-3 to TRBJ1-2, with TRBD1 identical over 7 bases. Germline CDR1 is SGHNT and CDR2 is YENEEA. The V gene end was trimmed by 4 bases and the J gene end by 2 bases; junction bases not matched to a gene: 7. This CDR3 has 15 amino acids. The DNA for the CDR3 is TGTGCCAGCAGCTCCGAAGCAGGGGGGAACTATGGCTACACCTTC. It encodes CASSSEAGGNYGYTF.